This T cell receptor (beta chain) was documented in a study of blood T cell repertoires in COVID-19. Study-level background: T cells, B-cell-depleted T cells, or PBMCs supplied cDNA or gDNA.

CDR3 size: 17 residues. With 1 base clipped from V and 3 bases from J, the junction kept 8 bases outside the gene matches. The V gene's germline CDR1 is MGHRA and CDR2 YSYEKL. Produced via immunoSEQ multiplex PCR; TCRdb's table is partial and in-frame only. This sample has roughly 40,000 clones, with roughly 70% found just once. V usage is TRBV4-1 and J usage is TRBJ2-5, with 10 bases fitting TRBD2. The sequence came from a man at least 80 years old with acute or convalescent COVID-19. Sequenced sample: peripheral blood. This CDR3 is CASSQVLTSGSKETQYF. The CDR3 coding sequence is TGCGCCAGCAGCCAAGTTCTGACTAGCGGGTCCAAAGAGACCCAGTACTTC.